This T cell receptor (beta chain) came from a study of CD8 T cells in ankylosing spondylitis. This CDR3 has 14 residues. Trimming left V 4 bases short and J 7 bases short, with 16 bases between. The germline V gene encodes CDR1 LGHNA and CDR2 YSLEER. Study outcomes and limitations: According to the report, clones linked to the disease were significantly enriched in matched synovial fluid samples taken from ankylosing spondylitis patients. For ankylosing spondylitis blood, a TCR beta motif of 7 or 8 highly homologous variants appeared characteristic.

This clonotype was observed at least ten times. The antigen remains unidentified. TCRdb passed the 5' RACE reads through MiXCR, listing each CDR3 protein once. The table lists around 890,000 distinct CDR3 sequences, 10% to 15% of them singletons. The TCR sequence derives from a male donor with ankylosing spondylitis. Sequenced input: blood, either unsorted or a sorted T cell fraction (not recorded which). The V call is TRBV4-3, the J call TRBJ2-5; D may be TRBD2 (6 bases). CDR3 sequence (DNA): TGCGCCAGCAGCCCCAAGGGCGGGAAAGGGACCCAGTACTTC. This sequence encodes CASSPKGGKGTQYF.